The 24 T cell receptor beta chains below come from one sample, sequenced in a study of technical replicates of blood from a handful of donors. Profiled with immunoSEQ multiplex PCR; TCRdb holds only in-frame clones, not every one. Altogether 90,000 or so clones are present, 95% being singletons, with the ten largest covering under 0.35%. Sequenced sample: T cells isolated from PBMCs. The receptors come from a human donor in good health.

In its sample, this clone was seen a few times. This sequence joins TRBV6-5 and TRBJ1-2; 7 bases fit TRBD1. After removal of 6 bases from V and 5 bases from J, the junction contained 12 bases not matched to a gene. Per germline, CDR1 MNHEY and CDR2 SVGAGI. The CDR3 has 15 amino acids. The CDR3 sequence: CASSQLAGTEYGYTF. DNA for the CDR3: TGTGCCAGCAGCCAACTGGCGGGGACAGAATATGGCTACACCTTC.

The chain recombines TRBV6-1 with TRBJ2-5; 11 nucleotides agree with TRBD1. Germline V CDR1 and CDR2: MNHNS, SASEGT. The V gene end was trimmed by 5 bases and the J gene end by 5 bases; junction bases not matched to a gene: 4. The CDR3 is 14 amino acids. The CDR3 DNA follows: TGTGCCAGCAGTTGGACAGGGGGCCTCGAGACCCAGTACTTC. As protein: CASSWTGGLETQYF.

CDR3 nucleotide sequence: TGTGCCAGCAGCGTTCCGGGACAGGACGTCCATGGCTACACCTTC. Translating gives CASSVPGQDVHGYTF. V is TRBV9 and J is TRBJ1-2, with 8 bases matching TRBD1. The CDR3 loop spans 15 amino acids. Losses at the gene ends were 2 bases for V and 6 bases for J; bases not matched to a gene: 9. Germline V gene sequence: CDR1 SGDLS, CDR2 YYNGEE.

This clone was detected a few times. The chain combines TRBV30 with TRBJ1-1; perhaps TRBD1 as D (6 bases). V shed 5 bases and J shed 7 bases, with 11 bases lying between them. The CDR3 extends over 11 amino acids. CDR1 is GTSNPN, CDR2 SVGIG, per germline (reference sequence). DNA for the CDR3: TGTGCCTGGGGCCGGGACAATGAAGCTTTCTTT. Translating it yields CAWGRDNEAFF.

J is TRBJ2-1 and V is TRBV9; 8 positions agree with TRBD2. The germline CDR1 and CDR2 sequences are SGDLS and YYNGEE. The length of the CDR3 is 15 residues. Trimming at V came to 5 bases and at J to 0 bases, leaving 4 bases not matched to a gene. CDR3 in amino acids: CASSRGTSSYNEQFF. For the CDR3, the DNA is TGTGCCAGCAGTAGGGGGACTAGCTCCTACAATGAGCAGTTCTTC.

V is TRBV6-6 and J is TRBJ1-4, with D perhaps matching TRBD1 (5 bases). Trimming removed 0 bases at V and 8 bases at J, with 16 bases between. Germline V lookup: CDR1 MNHNY, CDR2 SVGAGI (reference sequence). This CDR3 contains 16 residues. CDR3 coding DNA: TGTGCCAGCAGTTACTCACCCGCAGGGATCGGGGAAAAACTGTTTTTT. This encodes CASSYSPAGIGEKLFF.

The chain recombines TRBV9 with TRBJ2-7; perhaps TRBD1 as D (6 bases). This CDR3 contains 15 residues. Trimming pared 4 bases from V and 5 bases from J, leaving 19 bases between. CDR1 is SGDLS, CDR2 YYNGEE, per germline. CDR3 sequence reads: CASSITGNELDEQYF. The DNA of the CDR3 is TGTGCCAGCAGCATAACAGGGAATGAATTGGACGAGCAGTACTTC.

This clone was observed once. The chain is built from TRBV7-9 and TRBJ2-1, with 9 bases identical to TRBD2. The CDR3 is 16 residues long. The germline V gene encodes CDR1 SEHNR and CDR2 FQNEAQ (reference sequence). The V segment lost 2 bases and the J segment 8 bases; nucleotides outside the gene matches: 10. Written as DNA, the CDR3 is TGTGCCAGCAGCTTAATCGGGCTAGCGGGAATCGATGAGCAGTTCTTC. The encoded protein is CASSLIGLAGIDEQFF.

This clone has only one observation. V and J are TRBV5-1 and TRBJ1-3, with D perhaps TRBD1 (5 bases). V was cut by 4 bases and J by 0 bases, with 14 bases left in between. The CDR3 consists of 16 residues. CDR1 is SGHRS and CDR2 is YFSETQ in the germline V gene. The DNA for the CDR3 is TGCGCCAGCAGCCTTGTGACAGCCAGCTCTGGAAACACCATATATTTT. Residues: CASSLVTASSGNTIYF.

The genes are TRBV30 and TRBJ2-1, with 8 bases lining up with TRBD2. CDR3 length: 13 residues. J lost 7 bases, V lost 6 bases, and 8 bases had no gene match. Germline loops: CDR1 GTSNPN, CDR2 SVGIG (reference sequence). The CDR3 nucleotides read TGTGCCTGCCGTACGGGAGGGAGGAATGAGCAGTTCTTC. Its translation is CACRTGGRNEQFF.

This chain links TRBV4-1 with TRBJ2-1; TRBD1 matches at 11 bases. Unmatched junction bases numbered 5, after V lost 1 base and J lost 9 bases. The CDR3 loop spans 15 amino acids. Germline assignment: CDR1 MGHRA and CDR2 YSYEKL. Here the CDR3 DNA reads TGCGCCAGCAGCCAAGGGACAGGGGGCTGGGGTGAGCAGTTCTTC. Its translation is CASSQGTGGWGEQFF.

This chain uses TRBV5-4 with TRBJ2-3, with 10 bases identical to TRBD2. V shed 1 base, J shed 2 bases, and the junction held 4 bases outside the gene matches. CDR3 length equals 16 residues. The germline CDR1 and CDR2 sequences are SGHNT and YYREEE (reference sequence). The CDR3 spells CASSLLLAGFTDTQYF. CDR3 nucleotide sequence: TGTGCCAGCAGCTTGTTACTAGCGGGATTCACAGATACGCAGTATTTT.

The rearrangement uses TRBV30 and TRBJ1-5; 9 nucleotides align to TRBD1. The germline gives CDR1 GTSNPN, CDR2 SVGIG (reference sequence). This CDR3 is 14 amino acids long. The J segment lost 6 bases and the V segment lost 2 bases, leaving 5 bases of the junction unmatched. CDR3 coding DNA: TGTGCCTGGAGTCGGGGGACAGGGACTCAGCCCCAGCATTTT. Protein: CAWSRGTGTQPQHF.

J is TRBJ1-2 and V is TRBV19; no firm D call. Germline CDR1 is LNHDA and CDR2 is SQIVND (reference sequence). V was shortened by 3 bases and J by 8 bases, with 16 bases between the two germline ends. The CDR3 length is 14 residues. The CDR3 loop is CASSIETGEGGYTF. DNA of the CDR3: TGTGCCAGTAGTATTGAAACGGGAGAGGGAGGCTACACCTTC. Based on the CDR3 plus reference TRBV19 and TRBJ1-2, the full variable domain is DGGITQSPKYLFRKEGQNVTLSCEQNLNHDAMYWYRQDPGQGLRLIYYSQIVNDFQKGDIAEGYSVSREKKESFPLTVTSAQKNPTAFYLCASSIETGEGGYTFGSGTRLTVV.

J is TRBJ2-7 and V is TRBV5-6; 13 bases line up with TRBD2. This CDR3 is built from 15 residues. J was trimmed by 3 bases and V by 4 bases; bases with no gene match: 4. CDR1 is SGHDT, CDR2 YYEEEE, per germline. The CDR3 DNA reads as TGTGCCAGCAGCCGGACTAGCGGGAGATACTACGAGCAGTACTTC. Protein sequence: CASSRTSGRYYEQYF. Combining the CDR3 with reference TRBV5-6 and TRBJ2-7 gives the whole variable domain DAGVTQSPTHLIKTRGQQVTLRCSPKSGHDTVSWYQQALGQGPQFIFQYYEEEERQRGNFPDRFSGHQFPNYSSELNVNALLLGDSALYLCASSRTSGRYYEQYFGPGTRLTVT.

This clone was seen only once. This sequence joins TRBV30 and TRBJ1-5; D perhaps matches TRBD1 (6 bases). Trimming stripped 0 bases from V and 1 base from J, with 10 bases between. CDR3 size: 15 residues. Germline CDR1 GTSNPN, CDR2 SVGIG (reference sequence). The chain's CDR3 is CAWSVSGASNQPQHF. DNA of the CDR3: TGTGCCTGGAGTGTGTCAGGGGCCAGCAATCAGCCCCAGCATTTT. Full variable domain (outside the CDR3, taken from reference TRBV30 and TRBJ1-5): SQTIHQWPATLVQPVGSPLSLECTVEGTSNPNLYWYRQAAGRGLQLLFYSVGIGQISSEVPQNLSASRPQDRQFILSSKKLLLSDSGFYLCAWSVSGASNQPQHFGDGTRLSIL.

The chain is built from TRBV9 and TRBJ2-5; tentative D call: TRBD2 (6 bases). This CDR3 comprises 15 residues. Germline loops: CDR1 SGDLS, CDR2 YYNGEE. V lost 3 bases and J lost 5, with 17 bases in between. CDR3 sequence reads: CASSGLSGARETQYF. CDR3 coding DNA: TGTGCCAGCAGCGGTCTTTCGGGAGCACGCGAGACCCAGTACTTC.

The chain recombines TRBV6-4 with TRBJ1-5, with D possibly matching TRBD1 (5 bases). This CDR3 contains 13 residues. V lost 8 bases and J lost 6, with 14 bases in between. The V gene's germline CDR1 is MRHNA and CDR2 SNTAGT. CDR3 sequence (DNA): TGTGCCAGCTCGGGGGAAACTGGTCAGCCCCAGCATTTT. The encoded protein is CASSGETGQPQHF.

A word on this clone: Other nucleotide sequences from this sample produce the same CDR3. The chain couples TRBV5-1 to TRBJ1-2; 7 nucleotides line up with TRBD1. Trimming cost V 7 bases and J 3 bases; bases outside gene matches: 6. Germline CDR1 SGHRS, CDR2 YFSETQ. CDR3 length: 13 amino acids. The CDR3 reads CASSLRGDYGYTF. The CDR3 nucleotides are TGCGCCAGCTCCCTCAGGGGGGACTATGGCTACACCTTC.

This clone was picked up one time. This chain connects TRBV15 to TRBJ2-7; a weak D match, TRBD2 (6 bases). The germline gives CDR1 LNHNV, CDR2 YYDKDF (reference sequence). V was clipped by 5 bases and J by 4 bases, with 21 bases between them. This CDR3 region has 16 residues. The CDR3 here is CATSPDGGTFAYEQYF. As DNA, the CDR3 is TGTGCCACCAGCCCAGATGGTGGGACTTTTGCATACGAGCAGTACTTC. Variable domain in full (rest from reference TRBV15 and TRBJ2-7): DAMVIQNPRYQVTQFGKPVTLSCSQTLNHNVMYWYQQKSSQAPKLLFHYYDKDFNNEADTPDNFQSRRPNTSFCFLDIRSPGLGDTAMYLCATSPDGGTFAYEQYFGPGTRLTVT.

The chain uses TRBV4-3 and TRBJ2-1, with TRBD2 matching 8 bases. V dropped 4 bases and J dropped 4; count of bases not matched to a gene: 6. CDR3 length: 15 amino acids. Germline V CDR1 and CDR2: LGHNA, YSLEER. The CDR3 loop is CASSPAGVAYNEQFF. The CDR3 nucleotides are TGCGCCAGCAGCCCAGCGGGAGTTGCATACAATGAGCAGTTCTTC.

The genes are TRBV6-5 and TRBJ1-5; D unresolved. Germline V gene data show CDR1 as MNHEY and CDR2 as SVGAGI. V was shortened by 4 bases and J by 9 bases, with 7 bases between the two germline ends. The length of the CDR3 is 11 residues. The CDR3 spells CASSSGGPQHF. The CDR3 DNA reads TGTGCCAGCAGTTCGGGTGGGCCCCAGCATTTT.

The rearrangement joins TRBV5-1 to TRBJ2-3, with D perhaps matching TRBD2 (6 bases). Looked up from germline, CDR1 is SGHRS and CDR2 is YFSETQ. This CDR3 is built from 14 residues. V gave up 4 bases and J gave up 0 bases, with 9 bases separating them. CDR3 region: CASSPRGSTDTQYF. CDR3 DNA sequence: TGCGCCAGCAGCCCCCGGGGGAGCACAGATACGCAGTATTTT.

The sample holds one count of this clone. This chain links TRBV5-6 with TRBJ2-2; TRBD1 might be the D (6 bases). This CDR3 is 14 amino acids long. V shed 2 bases and J shed 1 base, with 6 bases lying between them. Per germline, CDR1 SGHDT and CDR2 YYEEEE. This CDR3 is CASSLQGNTGELFF. In DNA, the CDR3 is TGTGCCAGCAGCTTACAGGGGAACACCGGGGAGCTGTTTTTT.